Sequencing of this TCR beta chain was carried out in a study of OX40 agonist ivuxolimab in advanced cancers. Study conclusions and caveats: Normalized T-cell clonal expansion was also low in some nonresponders. Blood T cells, both CD4+ and CD8+, expanded clonally by week 6 at 0.1 to 3.0 mg/kg.

With autoimmune disease history or systemic immunosuppression, patients were excluded. The study sampled blood at baseline, cycle 4 day 1, and cycle 7 day 1. Generated by immunoSEQ multiplex PCR, the TCRdb table keeps only in-frame clones and is missing some. The sample includes 25,000 to 30,000 clones, roughly 77% of them seen just once. J lost 0 bases, V lost 7 bases, and 6 bases had no gene match. Germline CDR1 LNHDA, CDR2 SQIVND (reference sequence). The CDR3 totals 16 residues. As for this clone: Its specificity is unknown.

The TCR sequence derives from an adult with an advanced solid tumor such as melanoma, head and neck, liver or kidney cancer. The chain links TRBV19 to TRBJ1-6; 7 bases are shared with TRBD1. The starting material was CD4+ or CD8+ T cells sorted from blood, obtained in a trial of the OX40 agonist ivuxolimab. CDR3 coding DNA: TGTGCCAGTATGGGGACAGAAAGCTCCTATAATTCACCCCTCCACTTT. Translated, it gives CASMGTESSYNSPLHF.